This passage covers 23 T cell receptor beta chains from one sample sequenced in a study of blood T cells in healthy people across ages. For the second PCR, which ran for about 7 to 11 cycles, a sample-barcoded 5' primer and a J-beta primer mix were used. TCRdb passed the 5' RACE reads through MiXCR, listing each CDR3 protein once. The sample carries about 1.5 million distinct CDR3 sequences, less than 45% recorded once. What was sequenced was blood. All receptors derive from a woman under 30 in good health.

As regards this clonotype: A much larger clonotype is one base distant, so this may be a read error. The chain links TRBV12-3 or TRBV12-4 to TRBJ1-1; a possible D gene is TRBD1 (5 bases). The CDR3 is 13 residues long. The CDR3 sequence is CTSRQRGDTEAFF. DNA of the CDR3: TGTACCAGCAGGCAAAGAGGGGACACTGAAGCTTTCTTT.

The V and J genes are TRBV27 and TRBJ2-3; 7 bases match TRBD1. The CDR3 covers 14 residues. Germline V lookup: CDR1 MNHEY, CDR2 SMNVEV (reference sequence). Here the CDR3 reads CTTQKDREVDTQYF. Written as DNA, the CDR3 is TGTACCACCCAAAAAGACAGGGAAGTAGATACGCAGTATTTT.

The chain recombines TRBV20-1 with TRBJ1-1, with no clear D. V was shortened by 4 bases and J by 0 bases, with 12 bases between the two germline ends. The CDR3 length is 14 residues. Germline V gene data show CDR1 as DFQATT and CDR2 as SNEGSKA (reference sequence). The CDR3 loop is CSAKLVRMNTEAFF. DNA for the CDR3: TGCAGTGCTAAGTTGGTCCGGATGAACACTGAAGCTTTCTTT.

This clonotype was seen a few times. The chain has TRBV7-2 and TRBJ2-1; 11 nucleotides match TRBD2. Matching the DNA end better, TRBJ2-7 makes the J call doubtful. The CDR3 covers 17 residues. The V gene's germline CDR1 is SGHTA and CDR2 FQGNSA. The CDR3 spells CASSLMIAGGSYNEQYF. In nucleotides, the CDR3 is TGTGCCAGCAGCTTAATGATAGCGGGAGGGTCCTACAATGAGCAGTACTTC.

CDR3: CASSVGRGGLDDEQYF. CDR3 DNA sequence: TGTGCCAGCAGCGTAGGTCGGGGGGGGCTAGACGATGAGCAGTACTTC. The chain combines TRBV9 with TRBJ2-5, with 8 bases that match TRBD2. The junction had 15 bases not matched to a gene; V was cut back by 0 bases and J by 11 bases. The germline gives CDR1 SGDLS, CDR2 YYNGEE. The CDR3 consists of 16 residues. Full variable domain (remainder filled in from reference TRBV9 and TRBJ2-5): DSGVTQTPKHLITATGQRVTLRCSPRSGDLSVYWYQQSLDQGLQFLIQYYNGEERAKGNILERFSAQQFPDLHSELNLSSLELGDSALYFCASSVGRGGLDDEQYFGPGTRLLVL.

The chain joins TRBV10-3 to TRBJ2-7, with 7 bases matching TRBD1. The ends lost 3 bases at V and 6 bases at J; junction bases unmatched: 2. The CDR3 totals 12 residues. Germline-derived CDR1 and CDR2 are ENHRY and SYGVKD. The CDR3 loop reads CAISDTGAEQYF. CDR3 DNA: TGTGCCATCAGTGATACAGGGGCCGAGCAGTACTTC.

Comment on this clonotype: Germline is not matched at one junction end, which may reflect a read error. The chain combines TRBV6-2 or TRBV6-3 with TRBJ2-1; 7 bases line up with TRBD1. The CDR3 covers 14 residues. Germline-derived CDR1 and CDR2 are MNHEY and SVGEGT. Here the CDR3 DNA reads TGTGCCGGCAGATCGGACAGGTCCTACAATGAGCAGTTCTTC. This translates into CAGRSDRSYNEQFF.

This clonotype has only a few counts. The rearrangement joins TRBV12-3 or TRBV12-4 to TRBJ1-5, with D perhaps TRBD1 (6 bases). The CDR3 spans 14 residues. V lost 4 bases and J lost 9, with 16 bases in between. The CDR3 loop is CASSWAGGGRPQHF. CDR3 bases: TGTGCCAGCAGTTGGGCGGGGGGCGGGCGGCCCCAGCATTTT.

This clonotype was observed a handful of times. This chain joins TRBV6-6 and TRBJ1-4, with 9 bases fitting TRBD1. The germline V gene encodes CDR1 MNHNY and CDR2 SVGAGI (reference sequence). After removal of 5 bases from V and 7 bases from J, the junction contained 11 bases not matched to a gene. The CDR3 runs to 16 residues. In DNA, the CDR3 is TGTGCCAGCAGTAGCCCCCGCACAGGGGGCGTTGAAAAACTGTTTTTT. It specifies CASSSPRTGGVEKLFF.

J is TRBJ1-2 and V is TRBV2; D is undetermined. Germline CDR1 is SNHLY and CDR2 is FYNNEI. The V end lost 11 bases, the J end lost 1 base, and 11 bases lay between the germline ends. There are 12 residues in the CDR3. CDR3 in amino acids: CASQPDNYGYTF. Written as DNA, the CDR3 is TGTGCCTCCCAGCCCGATAACTATGGCTACACCTTC.

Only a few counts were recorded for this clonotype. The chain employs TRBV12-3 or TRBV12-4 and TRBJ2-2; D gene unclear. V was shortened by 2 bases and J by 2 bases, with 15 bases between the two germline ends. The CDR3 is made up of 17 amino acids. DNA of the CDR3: TGTGCCAGCAGTTTAAGATTCCGGCAGGATAACACCGGGGAGCTGTTTTTT. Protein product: CASSLRFRQDNTGELFF.

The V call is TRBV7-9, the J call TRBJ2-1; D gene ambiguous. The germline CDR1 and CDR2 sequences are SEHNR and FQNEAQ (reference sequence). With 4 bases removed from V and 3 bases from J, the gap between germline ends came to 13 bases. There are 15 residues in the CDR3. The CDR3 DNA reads TGTGCCAGCAGCTCTAGAATTTGGGACTACAATGAGCAGTTCTTC. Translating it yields CASSSRIWDYNEQFF.

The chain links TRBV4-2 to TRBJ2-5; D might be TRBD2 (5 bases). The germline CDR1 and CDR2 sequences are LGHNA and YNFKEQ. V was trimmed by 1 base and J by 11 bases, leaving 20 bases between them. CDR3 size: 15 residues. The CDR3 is CASSQGGSARNEQYF. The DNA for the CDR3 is TGTGCCAGCAGCCAAGGCGGGTCAGCGAGGAATGAGCAGTACTTC.

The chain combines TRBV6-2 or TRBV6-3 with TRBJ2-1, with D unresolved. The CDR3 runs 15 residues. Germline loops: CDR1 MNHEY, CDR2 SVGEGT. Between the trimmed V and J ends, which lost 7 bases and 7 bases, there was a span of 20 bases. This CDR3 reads CASTRRAIGGNEQFF. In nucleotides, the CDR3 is TGTGCCAGCACCCGGAGAGCTATTGGTGGAAATGAGCAGTTCTTC.

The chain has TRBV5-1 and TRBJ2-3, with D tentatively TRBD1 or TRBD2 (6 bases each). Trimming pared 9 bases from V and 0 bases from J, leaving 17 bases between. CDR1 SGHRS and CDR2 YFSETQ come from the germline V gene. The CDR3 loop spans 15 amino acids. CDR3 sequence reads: CATSQRGPSTDTQYF. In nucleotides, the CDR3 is TGCGCCACCTCACAACGGGGGCCGAGCACAGATACGCAGTATTTT.

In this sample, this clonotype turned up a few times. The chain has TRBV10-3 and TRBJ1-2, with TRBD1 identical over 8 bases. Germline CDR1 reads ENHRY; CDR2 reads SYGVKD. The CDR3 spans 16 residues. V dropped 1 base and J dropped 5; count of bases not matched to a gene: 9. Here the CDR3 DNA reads TGTGCCATCAGTGAGTTCCAGGGGGCTCTCCCATATGGCTACACCTTC. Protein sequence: CAISEFQGALPYGYTF.

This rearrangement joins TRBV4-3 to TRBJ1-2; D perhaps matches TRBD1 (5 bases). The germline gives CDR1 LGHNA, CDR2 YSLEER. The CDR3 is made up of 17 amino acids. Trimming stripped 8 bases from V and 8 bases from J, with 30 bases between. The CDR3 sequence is CASFDTLGGGVELGYTF. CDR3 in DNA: TGCGCCAGCTTTGATACCCTCGGGGGTGGGGTGGAATTAGGCTACACCTTC.

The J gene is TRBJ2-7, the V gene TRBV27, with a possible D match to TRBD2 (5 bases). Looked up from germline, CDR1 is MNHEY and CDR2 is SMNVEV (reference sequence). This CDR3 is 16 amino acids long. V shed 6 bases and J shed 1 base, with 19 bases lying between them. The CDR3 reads CASREGGGALSYEQYF. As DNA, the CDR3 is TGTGCCAGCAGAGAAGGTGGAGGAGCCTTGTCCTACGAGCAGTACTTC.

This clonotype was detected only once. The CDR3 spells CSVGGLARSYEQYF. The CDR3 DNA reads as TGCAGCGTTGGGGGACTAGCCCGCTCCTACGAGCAGTACTTC. The chain employs TRBV29-1 and TRBJ2-7; 9 bases match TRBD2. This CDR3 spans 14 amino acids. V was pared by 4 bases and J by 0 bases, with 4 bases of the junction left unmatched. Germline values: CDR1 SQVTM, CDR2 ANQGSEA.

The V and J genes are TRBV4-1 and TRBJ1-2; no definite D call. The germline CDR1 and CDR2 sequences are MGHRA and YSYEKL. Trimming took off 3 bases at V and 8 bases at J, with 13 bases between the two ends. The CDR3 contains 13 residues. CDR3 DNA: TGCGCCAGCAGCCAGAACCCCCGAGGCGGCTACACCTTC. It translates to CASSQNPRGGYTF.

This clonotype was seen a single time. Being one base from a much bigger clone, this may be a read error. CDR3 in amino acids: CATRGGAYNEQFF. The CDR3 DNA reads TGTGCCACTCGGGGAGGGGCCTACAATGAGCAGTTCTTC. J is TRBJ2-1 and V is TRBV10-3; 7 bases are shared with TRBD2. V gave up 10 bases and J gave up 2 bases; unmatched junction bases: 5. Per germline, CDR1 ENHRY and CDR2 SYGVKD. The CDR3 loop spans 13 amino acids.

CDR3 DNA: TGTGCCAGCAGCTTACTGGACAGACCCTCTGGGGCCAACGTCCTGACTTTC. Encoded protein: CASSLLDRPSGANVLTF. The chain carries TRBV7-6 and TRBJ2-6; D might be TRBD1 (6 bases). In germline, CDR1 is SGHVS, CDR2 FNYEAQ. Trimming removed 2 bases at V and 0 bases at J, with 11 bases between. The CDR3 totals 17 residues.

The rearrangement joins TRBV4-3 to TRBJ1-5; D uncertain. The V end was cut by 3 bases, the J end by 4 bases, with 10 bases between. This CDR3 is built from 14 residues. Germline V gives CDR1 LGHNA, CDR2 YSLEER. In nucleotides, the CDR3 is TGCGCCAGCAGCCAGGTTCTCGGGAATCAGCCCCAGCATTTT. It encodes CASSQVLGNQPQHF.